These 16 T cell receptor beta chains originate from one sample sequenced in a study of blood T cell repertoires in COVID-19. Assay: immunoSEQ multiplex PCR; the TCRdb copy retains only in-frame clones and omits some. The sample includes 60,000 to 85,000 clones, around 87% seen only once; the top ten take roughly 30%. The specimen sequenced was peripheral blood. These receptors all come from a woman older than 75 with active or convalescent COVID-19.

This clone was detected once. The chain carries TRBV4-2 and TRBJ1-5, with a weak D call TRBD1 (6 bases). Germline V gene data show CDR1 as LGHNA and CDR2 as YNFKEQ. The CDR3 has 15 amino acids. V shed 5 bases and J shed 5 bases, with 16 bases lying between them. The CDR3 DNA sequence: TGTGCCAGCAGCACAGGGATTTTTGGGTATCAGCCCCAGCATTTT. It yields the protein CASSTGIFGYQPQHF.

This clone has at least ten counts. The chain joins TRBV18 to TRBJ1-4, with 9 nucleotides matching TRBD1. The CDR3 spans 14 residues. V dropped 6 bases and J dropped 7; count of bases not matched to a gene: 6. Germline loops: CDR1 KGHSH, CDR2 LQKENI. This CDR3 reads CASSPDRGIEKLFF. CDR3 sequence (DNA): TGTGCCAGCTCCCCAGACAGGGGGATTGAAAAACTGTTTTTT.

The chain uses TRBV4-3 and TRBJ2-6; 8 nucleotides match TRBD1. This CDR3 contains 16 residues. Trimming took 4 bases from V and 0 from J; bases not matched to a gene: 2. Germline loops: CDR1 LGHNA, CDR2 YSLEER. The CDR3 DNA sequence: TGCGCCAGCAGCCGGGACAGGTTCTCTGGGGCCAACGTCCTGACTTTC. The encoded protein is CASSRDRFSGANVLTF.

The V gene is TRBV19, the J gene TRBJ1-4; 8 positions match TRBD1. CDR3 length equals 16 residues. Germline CDR1 is LNHDA and CDR2 is SQIVND (reference sequence). J lost 12 bases, V lost 7 bases, and 19 bases had no gene match. The CDR3 sequence is CASKQGEGTADFELFF. The CDR3 DNA is TGTGCCAGTAAACAGGGGGAGGGGACTGCCGACTTCGAACTGTTTTTT.

In its sample, this clone was seen a few times. CDR3 in amino acids: CASSPQWTGGEDYGYTF. CDR3 bases: TGTGCCAGCAGCCCCCAATGGACAGGGGGCGAGGACTATGGCTACACCTTC. The chain links TRBV4-2 to TRBJ1-2; 11 bases are shared with TRBD1. With 4 bases clipped from V and 3 bases from J, the junction kept 10 bases outside the gene matches. The CDR3 extends over 17 amino acids. Germline V gene lookup returns CDR1 LGHNA and CDR2 YNFKEQ.

The chain links TRBV28 to TRBJ1-5; no reliable D call. Germline V gene sequence: CDR1 MDHEN, CDR2 SYDVKM. The CDR3 length is 14 residues. Trimming took off 3 bases at V and 11 bases at J, with 17 bases between the two ends. The CDR3, as DNA: TGTGCCAGCAGTTTTCGGTCCGTTGCGTGGTCCCAGCATTTT. Amino acids: CASSFRSVAWSQHF.

J is TRBJ2-1 and V is TRBV7-2; TRBD2 might be the D (5 bases). This CDR3 comprises 14 residues. The germline CDR1 and CDR2 sequences are SGHTA and FQGNSA. Trimming cost V 0 bases and J 8 bases, with 11 bases left between them. In DNA form, the CDR3 reads TGTGCCAGCAGCTTAGCCCGGACTCGCTATGAGCAGTTCTTC. This codes for CASSLARTRYEQFF.

This sequence joins TRBV5-6 and TRBJ1-5; 11 bases align to TRBD1. The CDR3 length is 17 residues. The junction had 11 bases not matched to a gene; V was cut back by 2 bases and J by 7 bases. The germline gives CDR1 SGHDT, CDR2 YYEEEE. The CDR3 sequence is CASSLHRDRGLRQPQHF. Written as DNA, the CDR3 is TGTGCCAGCAGCTTACACCGGGACAGGGGGTTGAGGCAGCCCCAGCATTTT.

The rearrangement joins TRBV6-2 or TRBV6-3 to TRBJ2-5; no firm D call. The V gene lost 6 bases and the J gene lost 0 bases, with 8 bases spanning the gap. CDR3 length equals 13 residues. Germline CDR1 MNHEY, CDR2 SVGEGT. The CDR3 bases are TGTGCCAGCAGCCGCCCGGACCAAGAGACCCAGTACTTC. This translates into CASSRPDQETQYF.

The chain uses TRBV6-5 and TRBJ2-7, with 7 bases matching TRBD1. This CDR3 comprises 12 residues. CDR1 and CDR2 (germline): MNHEY, SVGAGI. Trimming at V came to 8 bases and at J to 4 bases, leaving 5 bases not matched to a gene. CDR3 bases: TGTGCCAGCCACGGGACAGAGTACGAGCAGTACTTC. This gives the protein CASHGTEYEQYF.

This chain's CDR3 is CASSQVRGGAGVNTGELFF. The CDR3 nucleotides are TGCGCCAGCAGCCAAGTCCGCGGGGGGGCCGGGGTGAACACCGGGGAGCTGTTTTTT. V gene TRBV4-1 combines with J gene TRBJ2-2, with 9 nucleotides matching TRBD2. The CDR3 sequence is 19 residues long. V shed 1 base, J shed 1 base, and the junction held 10 bases outside the gene matches. The germline V gene has CDR1 MGHRA and CDR2 YSYEKL.

For the CDR3, the DNA is TGTGCCAGTAGTATAGATCTGGACAGGGGATCCTTCTATGGCTACACCTTC. It encodes CASSIDLDRGSFYGYTF. This chain links TRBV19 with TRBJ1-2; 9 bases align to TRBD1. Per the germline V gene, CDR1 is LNHDA and CDR2 is SQIVND (reference sequence). V lost 0 bases and J lost 4; bases outside the gene matches: 9. This CDR3 is built from 17 residues.

This clone came up once. This chain uses TRBV13 with TRBJ1-1, with TRBD1 identical over 7 bases. The CDR3 has 15 amino acids. Losses at the gene ends were 6 bases for V and 0 bases for J; bases not matched to a gene: 7. Germline-derived CDR1 and CDR2 are PRHDT and FYEKMQ (reference sequence). In nucleotides, the CDR3 is TGTGCCAGCAGACGTCCGGGACAGCTGAACACTGAAGCTTTCTTT. Its protein product is CASRRPGQLNTEAFF.

V usage is TRBV18 and J usage is TRBJ2-6; 7 bases are a match to TRBD1. Trimming cost V 3 bases and J 2 bases; bases outside gene matches: 4. This CDR3 has 16 residues. CDR1 is KGHSH, CDR2 LQKENI, per germline. CDR3 amino acids: CASSPGTATGANVLTF. As DNA, the CDR3 is TGTGCCAGCTCACCCGGGACAGCTACTGGGGCCAACGTCCTGACTTTC. Drawing the rest from reference TRBV18 and TRBJ2-6, the complete variable domain is NAGVMQNPRHLVRRRGQEARLRCSPMKGHSHVYWYRQLPEEGLKFMVYLQKENIIDESGMPKERFSAEFPKEGPSILRIQQVVRGDSAAYFCASSPGTATGANVLTFGAGSRLTVL.

The V gene is TRBV7-2, the J gene TRBJ2-1, with a possible D match to TRBD2 (6 bases). CDR1 SGHTA and CDR2 FQGNSA come from the germline V gene. With 1 base removed from V and 8 bases from J, the gap between germline ends came to 12 bases. This CDR3 region has 14 residues. Here the CDR3 DNA reads TGTGCCAGCAGCTTAGATGCGGGGTTTTATGAGCAGTTCTTC. Translated: CASSLDAGFYEQFF.

This chain uses TRBV5-5 with TRBJ2-6, with D tentatively TRBD1 (6 bases). Germline CDR1 and CDR2: SGHKS and YYEKEE (reference sequence). CDR3 size: 15 residues. V shed 1 base and J shed 3 bases, with 8 bases lying between them. The chain's CDR3 is CASSLWGLGANVLTF. CDR3 bases: TGTGCCAGCAGCTTGTGGGGGCTTGGGGCCAACGTCCTGACTTTC.